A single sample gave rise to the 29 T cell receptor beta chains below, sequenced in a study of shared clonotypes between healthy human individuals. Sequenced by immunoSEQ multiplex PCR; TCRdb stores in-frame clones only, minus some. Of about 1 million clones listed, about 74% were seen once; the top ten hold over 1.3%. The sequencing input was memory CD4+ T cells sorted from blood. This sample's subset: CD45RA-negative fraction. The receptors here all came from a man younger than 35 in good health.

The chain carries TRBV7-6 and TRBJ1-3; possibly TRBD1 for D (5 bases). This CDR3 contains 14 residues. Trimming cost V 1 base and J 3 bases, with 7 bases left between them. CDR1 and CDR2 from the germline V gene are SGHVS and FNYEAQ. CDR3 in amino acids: CASSLGQFGNTIYF. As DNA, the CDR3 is TGTGCCAGCAGCTTAGGACAGTTTGGAAACACCATATATTTT.

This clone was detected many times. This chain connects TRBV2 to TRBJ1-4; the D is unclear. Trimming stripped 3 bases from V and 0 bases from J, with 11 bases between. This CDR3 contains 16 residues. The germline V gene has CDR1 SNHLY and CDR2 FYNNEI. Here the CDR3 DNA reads TGTGCCAGCAGTGAGGTAGATCTTGCAACTAATGAAAAACTGTTTTTT. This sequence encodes CASSEVDLATNEKLFF. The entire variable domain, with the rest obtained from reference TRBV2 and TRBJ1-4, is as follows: EPEVTQTPSHQVTQMGQEVILRCVPISNHLYFYWYRQILGQKVEFLVSFYNNEISEKSEIFDDQFSVERPDGSNFTLKIRSTKLEDSAMYFCASSEVDLATNEKLFFGSGTQLSVL.

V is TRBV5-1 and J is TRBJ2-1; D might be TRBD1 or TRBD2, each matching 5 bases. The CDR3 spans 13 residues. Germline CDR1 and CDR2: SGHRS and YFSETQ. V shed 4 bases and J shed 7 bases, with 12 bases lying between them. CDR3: CASSHPGQNEQFF. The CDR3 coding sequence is TGCGCCAGCAGCCACCCGGGGCAGAATGAGCAGTTCTTC.

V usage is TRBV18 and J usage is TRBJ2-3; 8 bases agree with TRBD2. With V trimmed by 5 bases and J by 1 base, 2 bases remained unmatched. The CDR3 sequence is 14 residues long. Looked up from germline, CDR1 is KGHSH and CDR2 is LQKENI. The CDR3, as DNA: TGTGCCAGCTCATCGACTAGCGGCACAGATACGCAGTATTTT. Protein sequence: CASSSTSGTDTQYF.

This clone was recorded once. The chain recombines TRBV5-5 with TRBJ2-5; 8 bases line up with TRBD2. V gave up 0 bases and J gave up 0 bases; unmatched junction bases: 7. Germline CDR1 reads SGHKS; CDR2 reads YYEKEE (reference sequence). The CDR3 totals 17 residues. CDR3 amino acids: CASSLAVRGAYQETQYF. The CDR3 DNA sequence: TGTGCCAGCAGCTTGGCGGTGCGGGGGGCGTACCAAGAGACCCAGTACTTC.

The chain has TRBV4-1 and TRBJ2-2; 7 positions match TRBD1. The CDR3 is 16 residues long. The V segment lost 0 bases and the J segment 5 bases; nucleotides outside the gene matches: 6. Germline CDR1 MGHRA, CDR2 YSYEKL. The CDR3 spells CASSQDQETGTGELFF. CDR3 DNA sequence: TGCGCCAGCAGCCAAGATCAGGAGACAGGGACCGGGGAGCTGTTTTTT.

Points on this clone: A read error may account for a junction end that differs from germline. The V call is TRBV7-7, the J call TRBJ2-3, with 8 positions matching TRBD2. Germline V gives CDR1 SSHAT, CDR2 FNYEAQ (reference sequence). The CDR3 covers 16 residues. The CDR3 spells CASSLAGSGGLDTQYF. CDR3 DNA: TGTGCTAGCAGCTTAGCGGGAAGCGGGGGCCTGGATACGCAGTATTTT.

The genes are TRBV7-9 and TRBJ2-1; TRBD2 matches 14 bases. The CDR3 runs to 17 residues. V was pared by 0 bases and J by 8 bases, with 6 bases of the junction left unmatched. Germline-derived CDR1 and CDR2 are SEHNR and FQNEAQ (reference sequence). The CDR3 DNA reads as TGTGCCAGCAGCTTAGCTCGGGGACTAGCGGGAGAGGATGAGCAGTTCTTC. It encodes CASSLARGLAGEDEQFF.

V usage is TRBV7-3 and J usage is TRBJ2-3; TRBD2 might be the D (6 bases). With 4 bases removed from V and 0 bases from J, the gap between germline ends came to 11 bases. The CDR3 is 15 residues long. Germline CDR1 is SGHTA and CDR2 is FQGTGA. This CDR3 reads CASSWKRASTDTQYF. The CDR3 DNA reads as TGTGCCAGCAGCTGGAAGCGGGCTAGCACAGATACGCAGTATTTT.

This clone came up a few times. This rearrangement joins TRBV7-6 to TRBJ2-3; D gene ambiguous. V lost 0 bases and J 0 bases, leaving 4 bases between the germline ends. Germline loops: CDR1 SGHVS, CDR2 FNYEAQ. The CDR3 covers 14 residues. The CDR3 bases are TGTGCCAGCAGCTTAGCGGGAAGCACAGATACGCAGTATTTT. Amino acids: CASSLAGSTDTQYF.

This CDR3 reads CASRKEGADGYTF. In DNA, the CDR3 is TGTGCCAGCAGGAAGGAGGGGGCGGACGGCTACACCTTC. V usage is TRBV2 and J usage is TRBJ1-2, with 7 bases aligning to TRBD1. Germline CDR1 and CDR2: SNHLY and FYNNEI. With 6 bases clipped from V and 8 bases from J, the junction kept 9 bases outside the gene matches. CDR3 size: 13 residues.

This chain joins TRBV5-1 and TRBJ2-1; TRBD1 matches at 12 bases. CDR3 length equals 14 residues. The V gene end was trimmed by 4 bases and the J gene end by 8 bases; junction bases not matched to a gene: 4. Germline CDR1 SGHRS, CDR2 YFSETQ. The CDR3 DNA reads TGCGCCAGCAGCCCGGGGACAGGGGGCGATGAGCAGTTCTTC. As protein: CASSPGTGGDEQFF.

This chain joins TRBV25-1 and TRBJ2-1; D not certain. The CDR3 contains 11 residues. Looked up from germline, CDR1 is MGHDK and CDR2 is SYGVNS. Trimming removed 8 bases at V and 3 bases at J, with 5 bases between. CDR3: CASLSYNEQFF. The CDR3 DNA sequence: TGTGCCAGCCTGAGCTACAATGAGCAGTTCTTC.

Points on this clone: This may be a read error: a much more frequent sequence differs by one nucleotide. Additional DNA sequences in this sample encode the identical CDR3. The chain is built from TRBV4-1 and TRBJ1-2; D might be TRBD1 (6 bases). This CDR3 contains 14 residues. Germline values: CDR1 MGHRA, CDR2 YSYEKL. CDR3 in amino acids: CASSHQGRDYGYTF. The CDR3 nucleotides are TGCGCCAGTAGCCATCAGGGGCGGGACTATGGCTACACCTTC.

CDR3 nucleotide sequence: TGTGCCAGCAGCTTGACAGGGGGCAAGAACACTGAAGCTTTCTTT. It specifies CASSLTGGKNTEAFF. This rearrangement joins TRBV5-5 to TRBJ1-1; 9 positions agree with TRBD1. The V and J ends lost 1 base and 1 base, in that order; junction bases with no gene match: 2. CDR3 length equals 15 residues. In germline, CDR1 is SGHKS, CDR2 YYEKEE (reference sequence).

CDR3 amino acids: CASRSRKLGRDTEAFF. CDR3 DNA sequence: TGTGCCAGCAGAAGCCGGAAATTAGGGAGGGACACTGAAGCTTTCTTT. The genes are TRBV6-6 and TRBJ1-1; D is unresolved. Trimming left V 6 bases short and J 3 bases short, with 20 bases between. The CDR3 has 16 amino acids. Germline-derived CDR1 and CDR2 are MNHNY and SVGAGI (reference sequence).

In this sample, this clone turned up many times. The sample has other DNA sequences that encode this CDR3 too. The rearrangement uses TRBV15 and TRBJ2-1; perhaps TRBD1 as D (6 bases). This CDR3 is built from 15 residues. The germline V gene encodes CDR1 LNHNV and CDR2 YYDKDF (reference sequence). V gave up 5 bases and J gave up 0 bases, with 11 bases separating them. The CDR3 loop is CATSGGHFSYNEQFF. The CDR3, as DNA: TGTGCCACCAGCGGGGGACACTTCTCCTACAATGAGCAGTTCTTC. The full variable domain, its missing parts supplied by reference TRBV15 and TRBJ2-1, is DAMVIQNPRYQVTQFGKPVTLSCSQTLNHNVMYWYQQKSSQAPKLLFHYYDKDFNNEADTPDNFQSRRPNTSFCFLDIRSPGLGDTAMYLCATSGGHFSYNEQFFGPGTRLTVL.

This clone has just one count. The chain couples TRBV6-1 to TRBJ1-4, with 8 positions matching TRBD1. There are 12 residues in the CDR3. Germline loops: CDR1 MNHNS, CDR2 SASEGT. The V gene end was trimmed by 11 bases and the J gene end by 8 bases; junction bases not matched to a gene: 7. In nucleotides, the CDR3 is TGTGCCGGACAGGGTTTCGGGGAAAAACTGTTTTTT. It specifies CAGQGFGEKLFF.

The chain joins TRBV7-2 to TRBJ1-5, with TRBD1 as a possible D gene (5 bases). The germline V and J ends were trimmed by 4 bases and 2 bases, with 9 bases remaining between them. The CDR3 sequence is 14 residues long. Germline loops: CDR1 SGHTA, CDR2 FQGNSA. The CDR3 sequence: CASSSVGGNQPQHF. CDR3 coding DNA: TGTGCCAGCAGCTCCGTGGGGGGCAATCAGCCCCAGCATTTT. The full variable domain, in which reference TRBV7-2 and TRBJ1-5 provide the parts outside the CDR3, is GAGVSQSPSNKVTEKGKDVELRCDPISGHTALYWYRQSLGQGLEFLIYFQGNSAPDKSGLPSDRFSAERTGGSVSTLTIQRTQQEDSAVYLCASSSVGGNQPQHFGDGTRLSIL.

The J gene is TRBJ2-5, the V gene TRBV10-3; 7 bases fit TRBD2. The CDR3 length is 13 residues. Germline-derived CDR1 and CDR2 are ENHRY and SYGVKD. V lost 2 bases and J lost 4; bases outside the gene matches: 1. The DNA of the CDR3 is TGTGCCATCAGTGAGACGGGGGGAGAGACCCAGTACTTC. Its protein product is CAISETGGETQYF.

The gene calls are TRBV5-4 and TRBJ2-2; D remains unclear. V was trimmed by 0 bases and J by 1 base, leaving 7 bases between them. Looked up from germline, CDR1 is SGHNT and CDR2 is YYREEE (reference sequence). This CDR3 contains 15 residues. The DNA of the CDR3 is TGTGCCAGCAGCTTGGTGCACGGGAACACCGGGGAGCTGTTTTTT. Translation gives CASSLVHGNTGELFF.

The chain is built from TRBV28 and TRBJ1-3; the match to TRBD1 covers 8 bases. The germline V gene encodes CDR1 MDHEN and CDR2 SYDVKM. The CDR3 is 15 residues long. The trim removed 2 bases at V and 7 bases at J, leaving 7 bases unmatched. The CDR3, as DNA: TGTGCCAGCAGTTTACCCCGGACAGGGAAGAACACCATATATTTT. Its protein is CASSLPRTGKNTIYF.

The chain's CDR3 is CASSLAAQQAYRGYEQYF. In nucleotides, the CDR3 is TGCGCCAGCAGCTTGGCCGCGCAACAGGCTTACCGGGGCTACGAGCAGTACTTC. The chain couples TRBV5-1 to TRBJ2-7; D tentatively fits TRBD1 or TRBD2 (5 bases each). Germline assignment: CDR1 SGHRS and CDR2 YFSETQ. The CDR3 runs to 18 residues. V was trimmed by 0 bases and J by 3 bases, leaving 22 bases between them.

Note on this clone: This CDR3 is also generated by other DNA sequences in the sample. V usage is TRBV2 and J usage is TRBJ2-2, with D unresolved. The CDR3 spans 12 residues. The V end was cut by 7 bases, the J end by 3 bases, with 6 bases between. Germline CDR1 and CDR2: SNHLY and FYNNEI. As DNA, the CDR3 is TGTGCCAGCAAAGGGTACACCGGGGAGCTGTTTTTT. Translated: CASKGYTGELFF.

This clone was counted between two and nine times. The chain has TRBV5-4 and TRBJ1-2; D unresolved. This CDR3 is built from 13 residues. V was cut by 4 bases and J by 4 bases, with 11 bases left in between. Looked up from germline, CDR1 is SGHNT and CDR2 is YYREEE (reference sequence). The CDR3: CASSPAWTYGYTF. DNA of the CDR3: TGTGCCAGCAGCCCCGCCTGGACCTATGGCTACACCTTC. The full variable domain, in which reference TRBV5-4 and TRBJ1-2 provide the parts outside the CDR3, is ETGVTQSPTHLIKTRGQQVTLRCSSQSGHNTVSWYQQALGQGPQFIFQYYREEENGRGNFPPRFSGLQFPNYSSELNVNALELDDSALYLCASSPAWTYGYTFGSGTRLTVV.

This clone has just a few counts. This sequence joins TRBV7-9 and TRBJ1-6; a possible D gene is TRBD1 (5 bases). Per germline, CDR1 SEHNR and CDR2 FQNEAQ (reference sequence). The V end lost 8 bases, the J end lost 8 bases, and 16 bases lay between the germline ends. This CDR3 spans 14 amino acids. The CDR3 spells CASARNGGDSPLHF. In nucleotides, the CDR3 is TGTGCCAGCGCCCGGAATGGGGGGGATTCACCCCTCCACTTT.

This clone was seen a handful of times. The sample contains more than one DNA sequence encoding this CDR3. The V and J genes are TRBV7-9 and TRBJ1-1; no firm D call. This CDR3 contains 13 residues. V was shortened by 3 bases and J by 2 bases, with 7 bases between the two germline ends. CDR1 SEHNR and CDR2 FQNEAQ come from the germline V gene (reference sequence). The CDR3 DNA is TGTGCCAGCAGCTTTAGTAGTAACACTGAAGCTTTCTTT. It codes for CASSFSSNTEAFF. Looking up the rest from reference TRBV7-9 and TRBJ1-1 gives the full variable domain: DTGVSQNPRHKITKRGQNVTFRCDPISEHNRLYWYRQTLGQGPEFLTYFQNEAQLEKSRLLSDRFSAERPKGSFSTLEIQRTEQGDSAMYLCASSFSSNTEAFFGQGTRLTVV.

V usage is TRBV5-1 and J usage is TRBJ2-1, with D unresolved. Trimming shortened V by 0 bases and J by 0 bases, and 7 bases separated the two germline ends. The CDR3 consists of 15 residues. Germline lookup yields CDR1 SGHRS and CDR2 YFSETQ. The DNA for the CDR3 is TGCGCCAGCAGCTTGGACGGGTACTCCTACAATGAGCAGTTCTTC. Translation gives CASSLDGYSYNEQFF.

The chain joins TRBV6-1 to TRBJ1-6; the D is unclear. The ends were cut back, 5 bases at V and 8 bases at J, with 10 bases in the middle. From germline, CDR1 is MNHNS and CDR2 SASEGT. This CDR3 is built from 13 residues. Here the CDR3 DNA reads TGTGCCAGCAGTTTGACTATCGATTCACCCCTCCACTTT. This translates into CASSLTIDSPLHF.